This T cell receptor beta chain derives from a study of T cell responses to AZD1222 COVID-19 vaccine. The data were produced by immunoSEQ multiplex PCR, yet TCRdb's version contains in-frame clones alone and is incomplete. The sample has about 100,000 clones; 86% are singletons. The study, taken as a whole, reports: Among spike-specific TCRs, nearly half reportedly target unmutated variant regions.

This clone was observed once. Its target is not known. The receptor was isolated from an adult in good health. This sample comprised peripheral blood, obtained on day 0 of AZD1222 vaccination.

In DNA form, the CDR3 reads TGTGCCAGCAGCCCCTCCTATAATTCACCCCTCCACTTT. This gives the protein CASSPSYNSPLHF. This sequence joins TRBV3-1 (or the pseudogene TRBV3-2) and TRBJ1-6; D not certain. Per the germline V gene, CDR1 is LGHDT and CDR2 is YNNKEL (reference sequence). The CDR3 has 13 amino acids. Trimming removed 4 bases from V and 0 bases from J, with 1 base in between.